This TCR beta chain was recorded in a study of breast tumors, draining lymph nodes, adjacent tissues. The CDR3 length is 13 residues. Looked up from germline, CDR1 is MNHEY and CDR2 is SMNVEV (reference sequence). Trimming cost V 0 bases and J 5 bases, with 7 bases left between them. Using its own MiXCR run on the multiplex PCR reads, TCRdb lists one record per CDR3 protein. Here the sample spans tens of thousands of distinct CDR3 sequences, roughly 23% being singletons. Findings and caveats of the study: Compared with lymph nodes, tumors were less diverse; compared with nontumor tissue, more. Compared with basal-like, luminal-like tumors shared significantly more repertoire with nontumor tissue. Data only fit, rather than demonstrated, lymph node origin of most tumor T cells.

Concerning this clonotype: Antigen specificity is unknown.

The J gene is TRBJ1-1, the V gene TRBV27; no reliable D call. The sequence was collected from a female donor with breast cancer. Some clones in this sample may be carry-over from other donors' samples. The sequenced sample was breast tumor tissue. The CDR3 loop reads CASSLSYNTEAFF. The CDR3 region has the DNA TGTGCCAGCAGTTTATCATACAATACTGAAGCTTTCTTT.